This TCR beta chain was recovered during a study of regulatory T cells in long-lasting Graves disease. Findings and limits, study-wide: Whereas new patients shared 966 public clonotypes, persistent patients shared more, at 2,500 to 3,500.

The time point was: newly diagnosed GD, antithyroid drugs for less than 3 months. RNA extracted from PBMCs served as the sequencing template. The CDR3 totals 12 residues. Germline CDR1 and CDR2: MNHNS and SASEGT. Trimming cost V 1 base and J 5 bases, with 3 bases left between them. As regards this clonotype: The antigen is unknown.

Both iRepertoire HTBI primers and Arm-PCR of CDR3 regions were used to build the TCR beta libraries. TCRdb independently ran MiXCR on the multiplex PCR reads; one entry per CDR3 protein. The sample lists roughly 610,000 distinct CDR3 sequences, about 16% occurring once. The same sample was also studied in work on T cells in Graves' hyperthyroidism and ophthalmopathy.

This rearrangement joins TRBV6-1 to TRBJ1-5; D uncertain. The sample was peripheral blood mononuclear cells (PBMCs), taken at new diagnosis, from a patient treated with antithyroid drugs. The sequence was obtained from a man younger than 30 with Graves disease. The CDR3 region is CASSEDDQPQHF. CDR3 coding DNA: TGTGCCAGCAGTGAAGACGATCAGCCCCAGCATTTT.